The 10 T cell receptor beta chains below come from one sample, sequenced in a study of blood T cell repertoires in COVID-19. The assay was immunoSEQ multiplex PCR, and TCRdb's table has in-frame clones only and misses some. Counted here are some 130,000 clones, around 89% occurring once; the ten biggest clones make up about 9.4%. Sequencing was performed on peripheral blood. These receptors all come from a man aged 50 or older with acute or convalescent COVID-19.

This chain links TRBV2 with TRBJ2-7, with TRBD1 matching over 8 bases. The CDR3 has 14 amino acids. The trim removed 5 bases at V and 3 bases at J, leaving 6 bases unmatched. Looked up from germline, CDR1 is SNHLY and CDR2 is FYNNEI. The DNA for the CDR3 is TGTGCCAGCAGTTCTTCCGGGACAGGCTACGAGCAGTACTTC. Translated, it gives CASSSSGTGYEQYF.

The chain joins TRBV9 to TRBJ2-7, with 7 positions matching TRBD2. Trimming took 0 bases from V and 6 from J; bases not matched to a gene: 9. The germline V gene has CDR1 SGDLS and CDR2 YYNGEE. This CDR3 is built from 15 residues. The CDR3 spells CASSVVSSGPSEQYF. The CDR3 DNA reads TGTGCCAGCAGCGTAGTGTCTAGCGGACCCTCCGAGCAGTACTTC.

The chain couples TRBV5-1 to TRBJ2-5, with 8 bases matching TRBD2. The CDR3 extends over 14 amino acids. Germline V lookup: CDR1 SGHRS, CDR2 YFSETQ. The ends lost 4 bases at V and 2 bases at J; junction bases unmatched: 4. The CDR3 region is CASSREGLQETQYF. The CDR3 DNA reads as TGCGCCAGCAGCCGGGAGGGGCTGCAAGAGACCCAGTACTTC.

The table lists this clone with a count of one. V and J are TRBV6-5 and TRBJ1-2, with D possibly being TRBD1 (5 bases). CDR1 is MNHEY, CDR2 SVGAGI, per germline. The length of the CDR3 is 13 residues. V was shortened by 9 bases and J by 3 bases, with 14 bases between the two germline ends. The CDR3 region is CASTPGTDYGYTF. In DNA form, the CDR3 reads TGTGCCAGTACTCCGGGGACTGACTATGGCTACACCTTC.

This chain uses TRBV5-5 with TRBJ2-7; maybe TRBD1 (5 bases). The ends were cut back, 3 bases at V and 2 bases at J, with 12 bases in the middle. CDR1 and CDR2 (germline): SGHKS, YYEKEE (reference sequence). The CDR3 has 14 residues. The CDR3 region has the DNA TGTGCCAGCAGCTCCCCAGGGTGGGCCTACGAGCAGTACTTC. Translating gives CASSSPGWAYEQYF.

The rearrangement joins TRBV5-6 to TRBJ2-3, with 9 bases that match TRBD2. Per the germline V gene, CDR1 is SGHDT and CDR2 is YYEEEE. The CDR3 is 14 residues long. With 3 bases clipped from V and 4 bases from J, the junction kept 3 bases outside the gene matches. CDR3 in amino acids: CASSSGLAADTQYF. Written as DNA, the CDR3 is TGTGCCAGCAGCTCGGGACTAGCAGCAGATACGCAGTATTTT.

The chain recombines TRBV6-5 with TRBJ1-5; possible D gene TRBD1, 6 bases. Germline V gene data show CDR1 as MNHEY and CDR2 as SVGAGI. The length of the CDR3 is 14 residues. V dropped 6 bases and J dropped 0 bases, with 9 bases sitting between them. Here the CDR3 DNA reads TGTGCCAGCAGGGACAGAAATAGCAATCAGCCCCAGCATTTT. Protein product: CASRDRNSNQPQHF.

The CDR3 DNA reads TGTGCCAGCAGTAAAGGGGATCTAAGGAACACTGAAGCTTTCTTT. Its translation is CASSKGDLRNTEAFF. This chain uses TRBV11-2 with TRBJ1-1, with a tentative D call TRBD1 (5 bases). This CDR3 comprises 15 residues. Germline V lookup: CDR1 SGHAT, CDR2 FQNNGV. The ends were cut back, 6 bases at V and 1 base at J, with 15 bases in the middle.

The chain links TRBV5-4 to TRBJ2-6; 8 bases line up with TRBD2. Germline V lookup: CDR1 SGHNT, CDR2 YYREEE (reference sequence). V was clipped by 3 bases and J by 0 bases; unmatched bases: 2. The CDR3 has 16 residues. The CDR3 bases are TGTGCCAGCAGCTCGCTAGCGGGCTCTGGGGCCAACGTCCTGACTTTC. Translation gives CASSSLAGSGANVLTF.

The rearrangement joins TRBV5-1 to TRBJ1-1; 9 nucleotides line up with TRBD1. There are 16 residues in the CDR3. V was clipped by 3 bases and J by 2 bases; unmatched bases: 8. Germline CDR1 SGHRS, CDR2 YFSETQ. The CDR3 DNA sequence: TGCGCCAGCAGCTCGGGACAGGGAGGGATAAACACTGAAGCTTTCTTT. Protein product: CASSSGQGGINTEAFF.